Detailed here is one T cell receptor beta chain. Its antigen is not known. Germline V CDR1 and CDR2: SGHRS, YFSETQ. The CDR3 covers 15 residues. Trimming pared 0 bases from V and 5 bases from J, leaving 15 bases between. TCRdb reprocessed the 5' RACE reads with MiXCR, giving one entry per CDR3 protein. The repertoire includes approximately 20,000 distinct CDR3 sequences, approximately 6.5% of them detected once, and 20% to 25% sits in the top ten. This entry belongs to a study of spatial heterogeneity in lung cancer. Background on the study: Alpha-chain sequences were detected in numbers that were consistently lower than beta-chain sequences.

Time point described: sample taken at primary tumor resection. TCRs were sequenced from unsorted whole RNA of tumor, nontumor lung or PBMC. Overall study results and limits: There was tracking of ubiquitous and regional nonsynonymous mutations by the respective counts of ubiquitous and regional expanded TCRs. Estimation of coverage gave values of 6.5% to 7.5% for alpha and approximately 13% for beta chains in tumor T cells. In tumors, expanded intratumoral alpha and beta TCR counts tracked mutation counts.

This sequence joins TRBV5-1 and TRBJ2-7; D is possibly TRBD2 (6 bases). The sample in question was lung tumor tissue, obtained at surgery. The TCR was taken from a female donor with early-stage non-small cell lung cancer. The CDR3 coding sequence is TGCGCCAGCAGCTTGGCCCCCGGGGGTTCAGACGAGCAGTACTTC. Translation: CASSLAPGGSDEQYF.